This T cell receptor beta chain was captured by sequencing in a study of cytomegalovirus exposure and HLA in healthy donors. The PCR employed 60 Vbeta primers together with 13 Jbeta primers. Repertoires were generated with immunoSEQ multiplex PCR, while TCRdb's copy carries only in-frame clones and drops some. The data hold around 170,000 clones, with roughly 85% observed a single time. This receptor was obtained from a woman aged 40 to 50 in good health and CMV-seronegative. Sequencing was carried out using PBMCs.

The CDR3 coding sequence is TGTGCCAGCAGCTCCCAATGCGGGCAGTACTTC. The encoded protein is CASSSQCGQYF. The V call is TRBV7-9, the J call TRBJ2-7; no clear D gene. V lost 4 bases and J lost 9, with 10 bases in between. The CDR3 runs to 11 residues. The germline V gene has CDR1 SEHNR and CDR2 FQNEAQ (reference sequence).